The 2 T cell receptor beta chains below all came from one sample that was sequenced in a study of T cell changes during pregnancy in multiple sclerosis. This table comes from immunoSEQ multiplex PCR, and its TCRdb copy is limited to in-frame clones, with some not included. The top ten hold roughly 1.5% of the sample, which has approximately 100,000 clones, roughly nine tenths seen once. The specimen was peripheral blood, collected before pregnancy. These receptors came from a female donor with multiple sclerosis, enrolled in a pregnancy study.

The CDR3 DNA is TGTGCCTGGAGCGGGGGGGGAAGGGGTAATGAGCAGTTCTTC. Translating gives CAWSGGGRGNEQFF. V gene TRBV30 combines with J gene TRBJ2-1; 8 bases fit TRBD2. Trimming took 3 bases from V and 7 from J; bases not matched to a gene: 8. Germline CDR1 is GTSNPN and CDR2 is SVGIG (reference sequence). The CDR3 loop spans 14 amino acids.

The chain joins TRBV11-1 to TRBJ1-4, with D maybe TRBD1 (6 bases). This CDR3 region has 14 residues. CDR1 and CDR2 (germline): SGHAT, FQDESV (reference sequence). Trimming stripped 5 bases from V and 5 bases from J, with 12 bases between. The CDR3 is CASSLTTGNEKLFF. The CDR3 DNA follows: TGTGCCAGCAGCCTGACCACAGGGAATGAAAAACTGTTTTTT. The entire variable domain, with the rest obtained from reference TRBV11-1 and TRBJ1-4, is as follows: EAEVAQSPRYKITEKSQAVAFWCDPISGHATLYWYRQILGQGPELLVQFQDESVVDDSQLPKDRFSAERLKGVDSTLKIQPAELGDSAMYLCASSLTTGNEKLFFGSGTQLSVL.